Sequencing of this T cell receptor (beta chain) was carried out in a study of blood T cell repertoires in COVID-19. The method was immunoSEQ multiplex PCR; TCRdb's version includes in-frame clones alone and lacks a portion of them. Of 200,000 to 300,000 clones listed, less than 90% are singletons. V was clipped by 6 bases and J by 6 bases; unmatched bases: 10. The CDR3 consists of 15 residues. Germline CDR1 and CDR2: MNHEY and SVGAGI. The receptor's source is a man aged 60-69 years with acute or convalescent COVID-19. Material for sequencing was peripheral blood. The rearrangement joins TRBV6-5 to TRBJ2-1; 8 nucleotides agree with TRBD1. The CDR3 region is CASSLTGGFLNEQFF. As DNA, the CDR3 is TGTGCCAGCAGCCTCACAGGGGGTTTCCTCAATGAGCAGTTCTTC.